This T cell receptor beta chain appears in the sequencing data of a study of Graves' ophthalmopathy and Graves' hyperthyroidism. For the study at large: Stable hyperthyroidism meant no progression to ophthalmopathy within 18 months of follow-up.

Study results and limitations: Most thyroid clonotypes expanded beyond 0.001 frequency were also found in blood. In predicting ophthalmopathy progression, the model reached over 70% sensitivity and 72.22% specificity.

Transcripts of RNA were the source for amplifying TCR beta CDR3 regions. RT-PCR was first run with HTBI primers, then multiplex PCR in a second round. TCRdb redid the calling of the multiplex PCR reads with MiXCR, one entry per CDR3 protein. The data contain 500,000 to 600,000 distinct CDR3 sequences, about two fifths of them singletons. Remarks on this clonotype: Its target is unknown.

Ages of hyperthyroidism patients ran from 18 to 65, and their diagnoses were new, under 2 months' duration. Germline loops: CDR1 SGHRS, CDR2 YFSETQ. The CDR3 sequence is 12 residues long. Trimming removed 0 bases from V and 8 bases from J, with 8 bases in between. The source material was peripheral blood or thyroid tissue (not recorded which). The V call is TRBV5-1, the J call TRBJ1-1; weak D call: TRBD1 (6 bases). The clonotype was recovered from an adult man with Graves' hyperthyroidism. CDR3 residues: CASSLAGDEAFF. CDR3 sequence (DNA): TGCGCCAGCAGCTTGGCAGGGGACGAAGCTTTCTTT.